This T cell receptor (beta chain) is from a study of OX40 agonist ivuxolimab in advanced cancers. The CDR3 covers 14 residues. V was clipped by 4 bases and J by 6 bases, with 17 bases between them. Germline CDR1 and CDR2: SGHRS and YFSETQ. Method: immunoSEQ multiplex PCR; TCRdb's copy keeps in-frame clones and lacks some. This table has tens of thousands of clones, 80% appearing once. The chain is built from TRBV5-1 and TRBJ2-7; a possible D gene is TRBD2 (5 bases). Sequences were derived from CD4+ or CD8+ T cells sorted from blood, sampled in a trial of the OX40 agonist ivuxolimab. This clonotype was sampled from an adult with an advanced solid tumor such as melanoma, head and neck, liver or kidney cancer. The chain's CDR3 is CASSEAGLNSEQYF. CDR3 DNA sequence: TGCGCCAGCAGCGAGGCGGGTTTAAACTCCGAGCAGTACTTC.